The 23 T cell receptor beta chains listed next were all sequenced from one sample in a study of T cells in Graves' hyperthyroidism and ophthalmopathy. RNA transcripts were the template for amplifying TCR beta CDR3 regions. The TCR CDR3 first-round RT-PCR relied on the HTBI primer set. TCRdb analysed the multiplex PCR reads with MiXCR anew, one entry per CDR3 protein. The sample has about 300,000 distinct CDR3 sequences, about 13% seen once; the top ten hold around 8%. The sequenced sample was blood. These receptors originate from a woman between 35 and 50 years old with Graves' hyperthyroidism.

This clonotype was detected many times. A read error may produce the germline difference seen at one junction end. This sequence joins TRBV5-1 and TRBJ1-1; D gene ambiguous. CDR3 length: 13 amino acids. Germline loops: CDR1 SGHRS, CDR2 YFSETQ. CDR3 residues: CASSPTLNTEAFF. In DNA form, the CDR3 reads TGTGCCAGCAGCCCGACACTGAACACTGAAGCTTTCTTT.

The J gene is TRBJ2-3, the V gene TRBV20-1; D may be TRBD2 (5 bases). V shed 4 bases and J shed 2 bases, with 10 bases lying between them. CDR1 and CDR2 (germline): DFQATT, SNEGSKA (reference sequence). CDR3 length: 13 residues. This CDR3 reads CSAKTSSTDTQYF. The CDR3 nucleotides are TGCAGTGCTAAAACTAGTTCCACAGATACGCAGTATTTT.

This chain uses TRBV27 with TRBJ1-4, with 10 bases identical to TRBD1. This CDR3 comprises 16 residues. Germline values: CDR1 MNHEY, CDR2 SMNVEV (reference sequence). Trimming at V came to 8 bases and at J to 8 bases, leaving 14 bases not matched to a gene. The CDR3 coding sequence is TGTGCCAGCCACCCCGCCGGGACAGGGGTCGACGAAAAACTGTTTTTT. This translates into CASHPAGTGVDEKLFF.

The sample holds many counts of this clonotype. The V call is TRBV7-9, the J call TRBJ1-1; weak D call: TRBD1 (5 bases). Germline loops: CDR1 SEHNR, CDR2 FQNEAQ (reference sequence). Deletions cut 4 bases from V and 1 base from J, with 25 bases between. This CDR3 region has 19 residues. The CDR3 bases are TGTGCCAGCAGCTCATCGCAAAAATGGGACGGACTGAGGAACACTGAAGCTTTCTTT. Protein product: CASSSSQKWDGLRNTEAFF.

This clonotype was detected ten times or more. This chain links TRBV11-2 with TRBJ2-3; TRBD2 matches at 13 bases. V shed 5 bases and J 5 bases; nucleotides not matched to a gene: 4. The CDR3 sequence is 15 residues long. Germline loops: CDR1 SGHAT, CDR2 FQNNGV. CDR3 sequence: CASSHRLAGGDTQYF. The CDR3 DNA reads as TGTGCCAGCAGCCACAGACTAGCGGGAGGAGATACGCAGTATTTT.

The rearrangement uses TRBV19 and TRBJ1-1, with 9 bases aligning to TRBD1. The CDR3 runs to 17 residues. Germline V gene sequence: CDR1 LNHDA, CDR2 SQIVND (reference sequence). With V trimmed by 7 bases and J by 0 bases, 12 bases remained unmatched. The chain's CDR3 is CASITGTGNIMNTEAFF. Here the CDR3 DNA reads TGTGCCAGTATCACCGGGACAGGGAACATCATGAACACTGAAGCTTTCTTT.

This clonotype showed up many times. This sequence joins TRBV27 and TRBJ2-3; 7 nucleotides match TRBD2. The CDR3 totals 15 residues. V shed 9 bases, J shed 4 bases, and the junction held 13 bases outside the gene matches. In germline, CDR1 is MNHEY, CDR2 SMNVEV (reference sequence). The CDR3 reads CASNSWGGDADTQYF. The CDR3, as DNA: TGTGCCAGTAACTCCTGGGGGGGGGACGCAGATACGCAGTATTTT.

The rearrangement uses TRBV5-1 and TRBJ2-3, with TRBD2 as a possible D gene (6 bases). The CDR3 sequence is 15 residues long. V was trimmed by 5 bases and J by 4 bases, leaving 17 bases between them. Germline values: CDR1 SGHRS, CDR2 YFSETQ. The chain's CDR3 is CASRLVGRSADTQYF. The CDR3 DNA sequence: TGCGCCAGCAGGCTGGTCGGGAGATCGGCAGATACGCAGTATTTT.

J is TRBJ2-5 and V is TRBV6-2 or TRBV6-3; D gene uncertain. Trimming took 6 bases from V and 2 from J, leaving 10 bases between them. Germline CDR1 MNHEY, CDR2 SVGEGT. The CDR3 loop spans 13 amino acids. The CDR3 nucleotides are TGTGCCAGCAGCTCCTCATGGCAAGAGACCCAGTACTTC. Residues: CASSSSWQETQYF.

The V call is TRBV7-9, the J call TRBJ2-5; D is unclear. CDR1 is SEHNR and CDR2 is FQNEAQ in the germline V gene (reference sequence). The V end was cut by 2 bases, the J end by 5 bases, with 12 bases between. The CDR3 is made up of 14 amino acids. CDR3 residues: CASSLSPDRETQYF. The CDR3, as DNA: TGTGCCAGCAGCTTAAGTCCAGACCGGGAGACCCAGTACTTC.

This clonotype was counted ten times or more. The chain combines TRBV20-1 with TRBJ1-6; D is unresolved. The CDR3 covers 14 residues. Germline loops: CDR1 DFQATT, CDR2 SNEGSKA (reference sequence). V was trimmed by 0 bases and J by 14 bases, leaving 17 bases between them. This CDR3 is CSARDSSTVRTLHF. In DNA form, the CDR3 reads TGCAGTGCTAGAGATAGTAGTACGGTCCGGACCCTCCACTTT.

This clonotype has a count of ten or more. This sequence joins TRBV12-3 or TRBV12-4 and TRBJ1-4, with D uncertain. V shed 6 bases and J shed 2 bases, with 7 bases lying between them. There are 13 residues in the CDR3. The CDR3 DNA is TGTGCCAGCAGGGGTATCACTAATGAAAAACTGTTTTTT. Protein sequence: CASRGITNEKLFF.

This clonotype came up many times. The rearrangement uses TRBV20-1 and TRBJ2-5, with 7 nucleotides matching TRBD2. Germline-derived CDR1 and CDR2 are DFQATT and SNEGSKA (reference sequence). The CDR3 runs 16 residues. V was pared by 1 base and J by 2 bases, with 10 bases of the junction left unmatched. CDR3 protein: CSARVSASGLQETQYF. The CDR3 DNA reads as TGCAGTGCTAGAGTTTCGGCTAGCGGACTTCAAGAGACCCAGTACTTC.

The chain links TRBV10-1 to TRBJ2-2; D is unclear. Trimming left V 7 bases short and J 0 bases short, with 12 bases between. Germline V gives CDR1 WNHNN, CDR2 SYGVQD (reference sequence). The CDR3 covers 15 residues. CDR3 protein: CASKSSRANTGELFF. CDR3 nucleotide sequence: TGCGCCAGCAAATCAAGCCGGGCGAACACCGGGGAGCTGTTTTTT.

This clonotype was recorded at least ten times. The chain recombines TRBV11-3 with TRBJ2-3; D remains ambiguous. CDR3 length equals 14 residues. Trimming cost V 4 bases and J 2 bases, with 10 bases left between them. Per germline, CDR1 SGHNT and CDR2 YENEEA. CDR3 nucleotides: TGTGCCAGCAGCTCGAGACACCTCACAGATACGCAGTATTTT. It yields the protein CASSSRHLTDTQYF.

This clonotype showed up many times. The CDR3 bases are TGTGCCACCAGTGCCGGGTCATGGAGGGAAAAACTGTTTTTT. It encodes CATSAGSWREKLFF. The chain carries TRBV24-1 and TRBJ1-4; D remains ambiguous. Germline V lookup: CDR1 KGHDR, CDR2 SFDVKD. This CDR3 is 14 amino acids long. Trimming took 5 bases from V and 8 from J, leaving 14 bases between them.

This clonotype has ten or more counts. The rearrangement joins TRBV2 to TRBJ1-4; 8 nucleotides match TRBD1. Germline V CDR1 and CDR2: SNHLY, FYNNEI. V dropped 5 bases and J dropped 3; count of bases not matched to a gene: 2. This CDR3 has 14 residues. Here the CDR3 DNA reads TGTGCCAGCAGTATACAGGGGGCTAATGAAAAACTGTTTTTT. Residues: CASSIQGANEKLFF.

The rearrangement joins TRBV2 to TRBJ1-4; no definite D call. CDR1 SNHLY and CDR2 FYNNEI come from the germline V gene. V lost 0 bases and J 12 bases, leaving 14 bases between the germline ends. CDR3 size: 14 residues. The CDR3 bases are TGTGCCAGCAGTGAAGCTACACAAATGAGCCAACTGTTTTTT. This codes for CASSEATQMSQLFF.

There are many counts of this clonotype. The chain couples TRBV3-1 to TRBJ1-3; D not resolved. CDR1 and CDR2 (germline): LGHDT, YNNKEL (reference sequence). The CDR3 is made up of 16 amino acids. V was pared by 1 base and J by 2 bases, with 12 bases between. This CDR3 is CASSQVASTPGNTIYF. The DNA of the CDR3 is TGTGCCAGCAGCCAAGTCGCTTCCACCCCTGGAAACACCATATATTTT.

This clonotype was detected many times. This sequence joins TRBV20-1 and TRBJ2-3; 8 nucleotides align to TRBD2. The germline gives CDR1 DFQATT, CDR2 SNEGSKA (reference sequence). The CDR3 has 17 residues. V lost 0 bases, J lost 4 bases, and 12 bases stayed unmatched. CDR3 protein: CSARDSTSGSWADTQYF. CDR3 nucleotide sequence: TGCAGTGCTAGAGATTCGACCAGCGGGAGTTGGGCAGATACGCAGTATTTT.

This clonotype was detected ten times or more. As DNA, the CDR3 is TGTGCCAGCAGCTCTGACAGGGAGGGGACCCAGTACTTC. Its protein is CASSSDREGTQYF. J is TRBJ2-5 and V is TRBV7-2; perhaps D is TRBD1 or TRBD2 (7 bases each). The CDR3 totals 13 residues. Germline lookup yields CDR1 SGHTA and CDR2 FQGNSA. The V end was cut by 4 bases, the J end by 7 bases, with 13 bases between. Drawing the rest from reference TRBV7-2 and TRBJ2-5, the complete variable domain is GAGVSQSPSNKVTEKGKDVELRCDPISGHTALYWYRQSLGQGLEFLIYFQGNSAPDKSGLPSDRFSAERTGGSVSTLTIQRTQQEDSAVYLCASSSDREGTQYFGPGTRLLVL.

This clonotype has only a few counts. The rearrangement uses TRBV19 and TRBJ2-2; tentatively, D is TRBD1 (6 bases). The CDR3 has 14 residues. V was cut by 6 bases and J by 7 bases, with 15 bases left in between. Germline CDR1 and CDR2: LNHDA and SQIVND (reference sequence). DNA of the CDR3: TGTGCCAGTAGACTTCTCCTGACAGGCGGGGAGCTGTTTTTT. Its protein product is CASRLLLTGGELFF. The variable domain in full, with the rest retrieved from reference TRBV19 and TRBJ2-2, is DGGITQSPKYLFRKEGQNVTLSCEQNLNHDAMYWYRQDPGQGLRLIYYSQIVNDFQKGDIAEGYSVSREKKESFPLTVTSAQKNPTAFYLCASRLLLTGGELFFGEGSRLTVL.

This clonotype was recorded a few times. The chain uses TRBV19 and TRBJ1-3; D possibly corresponds to TRBD1 (5 bases). Trimming took 4 bases from V and 0 from J, leaving 19 bases between them. The CDR3 runs 18 residues. The germline V gene has CDR1 LNHDA and CDR2 SQIVND (reference sequence). The CDR3 here is CASSNRTRSRSSGNTIYF. In DNA form, the CDR3 reads TGTGCCAGTAGTAATCGGACAAGGAGTAGGAGCTCTGGAAACACCATATATTTT.